This T cell receptor (beta chain) emerged from a study of CD8+ T cells in alopecia areata. Investigators isolated RNA and reverse transcribed it into cDNA to act as the sequencing template. Produced via immunoSEQ multiplex PCR; TCRdb's table is partial and in-frame only. In the table there are 150,000 to 200,000 clones, under 80% of which are singletons. In this sample, this clone turned up a few times. The treatment here: oral pan-JAK inhibitor, 5-10 mg twice daily. The germline CDR1 and CDR2 sequences are LNHDA and SQIVND (reference sequence). The CDR3 covers 15 residues. V lost 3 bases and J lost 3, with 9 bases in between.

V is TRBV19 and J is TRBJ2-6, with D possibly TRBD1 on 6 matching bases. This clonotype originated in a human donor with alopecia areata. Sequencing used CD4+ T cells sorted from blood, obtained at approximately week 49, from a patient treated with tofacitinib. The CDR3 is CASSIQGLGANVLTF. DNA of the CDR3: TGTGCCAGTAGTATCCAGGGGCTTGGGGCCAACGTCCTGACTTTC.